This TCR beta chain derives from a study of response to subunit inactivated influenza vaccine. Worth noting for this clonotype: The antigen is unknown.

This CDR3 region has 16 residues. Germline CDR1 and CDR2: SGHKS and YYEKEE (reference sequence). V was clipped by 4 bases and J by 2 bases, with 17 bases between them. Each CDR3 protein gets one entry after TCRdb re-called the RT-PCR reads with MiXCR. The table includes 750,000 to 850,000 distinct CDR3 sequences, around 20% detected once. Study-wide findings and caveats: Authors suggested few new T cells are recruited by each seasonal influenza vaccination.

V usage is TRBV5-5 and J usage is TRBJ2-3, with TRBD2 as a possible D gene (6 bases). The sample in question was PBMCs from blood, obtained less than 6 days after vaccination. This receptor was identified in a man aged 45 to 65 who received an inactivated influenza vaccine. The CDR3 loop is CASSLRGGVFTDTQYF. The CDR3 DNA sequence: TGTGCCAGCAGCCTCCGAGGAGGGGTTTTCACAGATACGCAGTATTTT.